These 6 T cell receptor beta chains originate from one sample sequenced in a study of response to subunit inactivated influenza vaccine. TCRdb reprocessed the RT-PCR reads via MiXCR and lists one record per CDR3 protein. The repertoire holds over 800,000 distinct CDR3 sequences, with around 20% as singletons. This specimen was PBMCs from blood, taken 5 days after vaccination. The receptors were gathered from a man over 45 who received an inactivated influenza vaccine.

This clonotype has at least ten counts. The gene calls are TRBV27 and TRBJ2-1, with 11 bases matching TRBD1. This CDR3 has 14 residues. The ends lost 7 bases at V and 10 bases at J; junction bases unmatched: 9. Per the germline V gene, CDR1 is MNHEY and CDR2 is SMNVEV (reference sequence). CDR3 protein: CASNPGQGAREQFF. As DNA, the CDR3 is TGTGCCAGCAATCCAGGACAGGGGGCAAGGGAGCAGTTCTTC.

This clonotype was observed a few times. The rearrangement uses TRBV4-3 and TRBJ2-1, with D uncertain. Trimming removed 0 bases at V and 10 bases at J, with 13 bases between. Per germline, CDR1 LGHNA and CDR2 YSLEER. The CDR3 extends over 14 amino acids. This CDR3 is CASSQEWAGEEQFF. As DNA, the CDR3 is TGCGCCAGCAGCCAAGAGTGGGCCGGAGAGGAGCAGTTCTTC.

There are a few counts of this clonotype. The chain joins TRBV3-1 to TRBJ2-1, with 13 bases identical to TRBD2. Per the germline V gene, CDR1 is LGHDT and CDR2 is YNNKEL (reference sequence). CDR3 size: 17 residues. Trimming cost V 2 bases and J 8 bases; bases outside gene matches: 9. This chain's CDR3 is CASSQLLGLAGAYEQFF. Written as DNA, the CDR3 is TGTGCCAGCAGCCAACTCCTAGGACTAGCGGGAGCGTATGAGCAGTTCTTC.

The rearrangement joins TRBV20-1 to TRBJ1-4, with D possibly TRBD1 on 5 matching bases. The CDR3 sequence is 14 residues long. V shed 8 bases and J shed 6 bases, with 19 bases lying between them. CDR1 DFQATT and CDR2 SNEGSKA come from the germline V gene (reference sequence). The CDR3 sequence is CSPRGAGWDEKLFF. CDR3 nucleotides: TGCAGTCCGCGAGGGGCGGGCTGGGATGAAAAACTGTTTTTT.

The rearrangement uses TRBV5-4 and TRBJ2-3; TRBD2 aligns across 12 bases. CDR3 length: 16 amino acids. Germline CDR1 is SGHNT and CDR2 is YYREEE (reference sequence). V was pared by 1 base and J by 5 bases, with 5 bases of the junction left unmatched. The CDR3 here is CASSLTLAGGQDTQYF. In DNA, the CDR3 is TGTGCCAGCAGCTTGACGCTAGCGGGGGGGCAAGATACGCAGTATTTT.

The genes are TRBV7-6 and TRBJ2-4; D unclear. Trimming stripped 4 bases from V and 0 bases from J, with 7 bases between. CDR1 and CDR2 from the germline V gene are SGHVS and FNYEAQ. The CDR3 length is 14 residues. CDR3 sequence reads: CASSSYRAKNIQYF. The CDR3 DNA sequence: TGTGCCAGCAGCTCTTATAGAGCCAAAAACATTCAGTACTTC.